This T cell receptor beta chain was recorded in a study of CD8 T cells in Susac syndrome. TCR beta was sequenced from blood CD8+ and CD4+ T cells. In germline, CDR1 is LGHDT, CDR2 YNNKEL (reference sequence). The CDR3 has 14 amino acids. Trimming took off 4 bases at V and 0 bases at J, with 10 bases between the two ends. Random hexamers were used to reverse transcribe an amount of roughly 0.5 to 1 ug RNA. The TCR beta CDR3 was amplified by immunoSEQ multiplex PCR across 54 Vbeta, 13 Jbeta. TCRdb reprocessed the immunoSEQ multiplex PCR reads via MiXCR and lists one record per CDR3 protein. The sample records about 160,000 distinct CDR3 sequences, just over 90% being singletons.

This chain uses TRBV3-1 with TRBJ2-7; tentatively, D is TRBD1 (6 bases). This sequence originates from a human donor in good health. Sequenced input: CD4+ T cells from PBMCs. CDR3 bases: TGTGCCAGCAGCCGCCAGGGGACCTCCTACGAGCAGTACTTC. Translated: CASSRQGTSYEQYF.